This entry lists 2 T cell receptor beta chains sequenced from one sample in a study of T-cell memory formation after mild COVID-19. One entry per CDR3 protein, called by TCRdb with MiXCR from the 5' RACE reads. The sample records 500,000 to 600,000 distinct CDR3 sequences, about a sixth being singletons. The sample consisted of PBMCs or a T cell subset sorted from them (not recorded which). Receptors originate from an adult woman who had mild COVID-19 (a few samples of this study predate the infection). Cell type and time point are not known.

The CDR3 nucleotides read TGTGCCAGCAGTTACACCGGGTCGGAGCCCCAGCATTTT. It codes for CASSYTGSEPQHF. This sequence joins TRBV5-5 and TRBJ1-5; D call uncertain. The CDR3 consists of 13 residues. The germline V gene encodes CDR1 SGHKS and CDR2 YYEKEE (reference sequence). The germline V and J ends were trimmed by 5 bases and 8 bases, with 14 bases remaining between them.

This clonotype has just a few counts. The V gene is TRBV5-1, the J gene TRBJ2-7; TRBD2 is a possible D gene (6 bases). V dropped 4 bases and J dropped 2 bases, with 13 bases sitting between them. The CDR3 is 14 residues long. Germline V gives CDR1 SGHRS, CDR2 YFSETQ. The CDR3, as DNA: TGCGCCAGCAGCGGGGAGGAGCGGACCTACGAGCAGTACTTC. Translated: CASSGEERTYEQYF.